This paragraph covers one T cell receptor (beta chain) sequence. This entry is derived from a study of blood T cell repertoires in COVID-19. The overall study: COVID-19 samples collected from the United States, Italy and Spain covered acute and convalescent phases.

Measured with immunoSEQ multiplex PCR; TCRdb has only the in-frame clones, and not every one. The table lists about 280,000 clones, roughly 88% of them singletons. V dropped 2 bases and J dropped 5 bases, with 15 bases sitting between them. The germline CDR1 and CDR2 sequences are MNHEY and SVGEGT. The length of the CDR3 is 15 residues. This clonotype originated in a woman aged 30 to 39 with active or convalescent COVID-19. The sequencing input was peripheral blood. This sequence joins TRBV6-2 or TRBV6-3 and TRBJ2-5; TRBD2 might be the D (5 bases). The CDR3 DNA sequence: TGTGCCAGCAGTTACGTTTTCGAGAGGGTTGAGACCCAGTACTTC. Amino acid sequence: CASSYVFERVETQYF.